The 23 T cell receptor beta chains below all came from one sample that was sequenced in a study of cytomegalovirus exposure and HLA in healthy donors (TCRdb year 2017). Library preparation used the immunoSEQ multiplex PCR assay. For the multiplex PCR, a mixture combining 60 forward primers for TCR Vbeta segments and 13 reverse primers for TCR Jbeta segments was used. What TCRdb holds here is the immuneACCESS table cut down to in-frame rearrangements. Part of the clones is not present; checked against another copy, under half of the missing clones reflect an unresolved V gene, and the others are unexplained. For this sample there are 210,000 or so clones; approximately 90% appear just once. Around 1% of the sample lies in the top ten. Material for sequencing was PBMCs. Receptor source: a young woman in good health and CMV-seronegative.

This clone was seen once. The chain is built from TRBV7-2 and TRBJ2-3; tentatively, D is TRBD2 (5 bases). CDR3 length: 12 amino acids. V lost 6 bases and J 7 bases, leaving 11 bases between the germline ends. CDR1 SGHTA and CDR2 FQGNSA come from the germline V gene. Here the CDR3 DNA reads TGTGCCAGCAGTACTAGTCCATATACGCAGTATTTT. It encodes CASSTSPYTQYF.

The rearrangement links TRBV29-1 to TRBJ2-5; tentative D call: TRBD2 (5 bases). Between the trimmed V and J ends, which lost 3 bases and 5 bases, there was a span of 13 bases. The germline V gene encodes CDR1 SQVTM and CDR2 ANQGSEA. This CDR3 spans 13 amino acids. DNA of the CDR3: TGCAGCGTTGACGGAGCGACGGGGGAGACCCAGTACTTC. It yields the protein CSVDGATGETQYF. Full variable domain (rest looked up from reference TRBV29-1 and TRBJ2-5): SAVISQKPSRDICQRGTSLTIQCQVDSQVTMMFWYRQQPGQSLTLIATANQGSEATYESGFVIDKFPISRPNLTFSTLTVSNMSPEDSSIYLCSVDGATGETQYFGPGTRLLVL.

The chain links TRBV18 to TRBJ1-1; unclear D gene. The CDR3 consists of 14 residues. The germline gives CDR1 KGHSH, CDR2 LQKENI. Trimming left V 8 bases short and J 2 bases short, with 15 bases between. The CDR3 spells CASALAGSNTEAFF. The CDR3 coding sequence is TGTGCCAGCGCCCTTGCCGGGAGCAACACTGAAGCTTTCTTT.

J is TRBJ2-2 and V is TRBV18; possibly TRBD2 for D (6 bases). Germline V gene data show CDR1 as KGHSH and CDR2 as LQKENI. The CDR3 has 19 amino acids. Deletions cut 1 base from V and 5 bases from J, with 23 bases between. CDR3 loop: CASSPLITLAKGRTGELFF. In nucleotides, the CDR3 is TGTGCCAGCTCACCACTAATTACTCTAGCGAAAGGGAGGACCGGGGAGCTGTTTTTT. Full variable domain (rest looked up from reference TRBV18 and TRBJ2-2): NAGVMQNPRHLVRRRGQEARLRCSPMKGHSHVYWYRQLPEEGLKFMVYLQKENIIDESGMPKERFSAEFPKEGPSILRIQQVVRGDSAAYFCASSPLITLAKGRTGELFFGEGSRLTVL.

Regarding this clone: The germline gene is not matched at one end of the junction; a read error may be the cause. The chain has TRBV5-1 and TRBJ1-2, with D unclear. Germline V lookup: CDR1 SGHRS, CDR2 YFSETQ. The CDR3 contains 13 residues. The DNA of the CDR3 is TGCGCCAGCAGCTTGGACCTGAGCTATGTCTACACCTTC. Translation: CASSLDLSYVYTF.

The rearrangement joins TRBV27 to TRBJ1-4; D ambiguous. Germline V gene data show CDR1 as MNHEY and CDR2 as SMNVEV (reference sequence). CDR3 length: 14 amino acids. V dropped 3 bases and J dropped 2 bases, with 7 bases sitting between them. CDR3 sequence reads: CASSFSATNEKLFF. The CDR3, as DNA: TGTGCCAGCAGTTTCTCCGCGACTAATGAAAAACTGTTTTTT.

The rearrangement joins TRBV6-5 to TRBJ1-2; 7 bases fit TRBD1. Germline values: CDR1 MNHEY, CDR2 SVGAGI. The CDR3 is made up of 14 amino acids. J was trimmed by 8 bases and V by 0 bases; bases with no gene match: 6. The DNA of the CDR3 is TGTGCCAGCAGTTACTCAGGGGGCCTCGAGGGCTACACCTTC. Protein product: CASSYSGGLEGYTF.

This clone appeared a single time. The chain is built from TRBV7-8 and TRBJ2-7; 7 bases are a match to TRBD1. Germline CDR1 reads SGHVS; CDR2 reads FQNEAQ. Trimming cost V 5 bases and J 1 base; bases outside gene matches: 8. This CDR3 is 15 amino acids long. The CDR3 DNA reads TGTGCCAGCAGCCCTTACAGGGGACCGTCCTACGAGCAGTACTTC. Translation gives CASSPYRGPSYEQYF.

This chain joins TRBV5-6 and TRBJ2-5; tentatively, D is TRBD1 (6 bases). The J call could be wrong; TRBJ2-7 is a better fit for the DNA end. Germline V gives CDR1 SGHDT, CDR2 YYEEEE. CDR3 length equals 14 residues. The CDR3 DNA follows: TGTGCCAGCAGCACGGACAGAATTTTCTACGAGCAGTACTTC. Protein sequence: CASSTDRIFYEQYF.

This clone was observed a handful of times. The genes are TRBV7-2 and TRBJ2-5, with no clear D. V shed 2 bases and J shed 5 bases, with 12 bases lying between them. The CDR3 is made up of 14 amino acids. CDR1 and CDR2 from the germline V gene are SGHTA and FQGNSA. The CDR3 nucleotides read TGTGCCAGCAGCTTAAGTCGCCAGTCCGAGACCCAGTACTTC. Translation gives CASSLSRQSETQYF.

The V gene is TRBV5-1, the J gene TRBJ2-7; D may be TRBD1 (6 bases). Per the germline V gene, CDR1 is SGHRS and CDR2 is YFSETQ. This CDR3 is 16 amino acids long. Trimming stripped 6 bases from V and 1 base from J, with 20 bases between. CDR3 in DNA: TGCGCCAGCACCCCCGGCGTGCAGGGGATGTCCTACGAGCAGTACTTC. Translation gives CASTPGVQGMSYEQYF.

The CDR3 DNA is TGTGCCAGCAGCGTAGGGCCAGCGGGGGTCTCCTACGAGCAGTACTTC. It codes for CASSVGPAGVSYEQYF. The chain employs TRBV9 and TRBJ2-7; 8 bases are shared with TRBD2. The V gene's germline CDR1 is SGDLS and CDR2 YYNGEE. The V and J ends lost 0 bases and 0 bases, in that order; junction bases with no gene match: 5. The CDR3 has 16 residues.

This clone showed up just a few times. The chain carries TRBV4-3 and TRBJ2-6; D is ambiguous. The CDR3 is 16 amino acids. Germline CDR1 reads LGHNA; CDR2 reads YSLEER. V was trimmed by 0 bases and J by 0 bases, leaving 6 bases between them. In DNA, the CDR3 is TGCGCCAGCAGCCAAGATATCAGCTCTGGGGCCAACGTCCTGACTTTC. Its translation: CASSQDISSGANVLTF.

This clone was counted a single time. The chain recombines TRBV9 with TRBJ2-7, with D maybe TRBD2 (6 bases). Germline V lookup: CDR1 SGDLS, CDR2 YYNGEE. Trimming left V 3 bases short and J 5 bases short, with 12 bases between. This CDR3 region has 13 residues. The CDR3 bases are TGTGCCAGCAGCGAGGGGTGGGGGGACGAGCAGTACTTC. Translation gives CASSEGWGDEQYF. The variable domain in full, with the rest retrieved from reference TRBV9 and TRBJ2-7, is DSGVTQTPKHLITATGQRVTLRCSPRSGDLSVYWYQQSLDQGLQFLIQYYNGEERAKGNILERFSAQQFPDLHSELNLSSLELGDSALYFCASSEGWGDEQYFGPGTRLTVT.

This clone was observed a few times. V gene TRBV6-5 combines with J gene TRBJ1-1; D possibly corresponds to TRBD1 (5 bases). CDR1 is MNHEY, CDR2 SVGAGI, per germline. This CDR3 has 14 residues. The V and J ends lost 6 bases and 2 bases respectively, with 13 bases between them. The CDR3 DNA follows: TGTGCCAGCAGGACCCTTGGGGCCAACACTGAAGCTTTCTTT. Translation: CASRTLGANTEAFF.

The chain joins TRBV7-2 to TRBJ2-7; possible D gene TRBD2, 5 bases. CDR1 and CDR2 (germline): SGHTA, FQGNSA. This CDR3 is 14 amino acids long. Trimming removed 4 bases at V and 7 bases at J, with 17 bases between. The DNA of the CDR3 is TGTGCCAGCAGCTCCGTCTTCCGGGATGGTGAGCAGTACTTC. Its protein product is CASSSVFRDGEQYF. The full variable domain, completed using reference TRBV7-2 and TRBJ2-7, is GAGVSQSPSNKVTEKGKDVELRCDPISGHTALYWYRQSLGQGLEFLIYFQGNSAPDKSGLPSDRFSAERTGGSVSTLTIQRTQQEDSAVYLCASSSVFRDGEQYFGPGTRLTVT.

The CDR3 DNA reads as TGTGCCAGTTCTCTTCTCGTTTATGCGGATGGCTACACCTTC. Residues: CASSLLVYADGYTF. The chain joins TRBV19 to TRBJ1-2, with D hard to call. CDR3 length equals 14 residues. The V end was cut by 8 bases, the J end by 6 bases, with 19 bases between. Germline V gives CDR1 LNHDA, CDR2 SQIVND (reference sequence).

This rearrangement joins TRBV27 to TRBJ2-7; D perhaps matches TRBD2 (5 bases). Germline CDR1 MNHEY, CDR2 SMNVEV (reference sequence). The CDR3 extends over 22 amino acids. The V end lost 5 bases, the J end lost 0 bases, and 35 bases lay between the germline ends. CDR3 loop: CASSPILWASLPLRASSYEQYF. The CDR3 DNA sequence: TGTGCCAGCAGTCCAATCCTCTGGGCTAGCCTCCCTCTACGTGCAAGCTCCTACGAGCAGTACTTC.

The chain is built from TRBV9 and TRBJ2-7; perhaps TRBD2 as D (6 bases). Between the trimmed V and J ends, which lost 0 bases and 3 bases, there was a span of 16 bases. This CDR3 is built from 16 residues. The germline gives CDR1 SGDLS, CDR2 YYNGEE. The CDR3 DNA follows: TGTGCCAGCAGCGTAGGGGCCGGTGGCGGGGACTACGAGCAGTACTTC. Its translation: CASSVGAGGGDYEQYF.

This chain joins TRBV4-1 and TRBJ2-2, with 9 bases fitting TRBD2. CDR3 length: 16 amino acids. CDR1 and CDR2 from the germline V gene are MGHRA and YSYEKL. The V gene end was trimmed by 4 bases and the J gene end by 5 bases; junction bases not matched to a gene: 8. DNA of the CDR3: TGCGCCAGCAGCCCCGTTAGCGGGGGACCAACCGGGGAGCTGTTTTTT. Its translation: CASSPVSGGPTGELFF.

The chain combines TRBV7-2 with TRBJ2-1; D is unresolved. The CDR3 is made up of 15 amino acids. The germline V gene encodes CDR1 SGHTA and CDR2 FQGNSA. Between the trimmed V and J ends, which lost 3 bases and 3 bases, there was a span of 12 bases. The chain's CDR3 is CASSLLSENYNEQFF. In nucleotides, the CDR3 is TGTGCCAGCAGCTTGCTTTCCGAGAACTACAATGAGCAGTTCTTC.

The V call is TRBV6-1, the J call TRBJ1-6; D unresolved. Germline CDR1 reads MNHNS; CDR2 reads SASEGT. The CDR3 runs to 14 residues. The V end was cut by 4 bases, the J end by 1 base, with 5 bases between. CDR3 region: CASSGRSYNSPLHF. CDR3 DNA sequence: TGTGCCAGCAGTGGGAGATCCTATAATTCACCCCTCCACTTT.

V usage is TRBV7-9 and J usage is TRBJ1-2; D is ambiguous. The ends were cut back, 3 bases at V and 4 bases at J, with 6 bases in the middle. The length of the CDR3 is 12 residues. Germline V gene data show CDR1 as SEHNR and CDR2 as FQNEAQ (reference sequence). The CDR3 protein is CASSFQSYGYTF. The CDR3 nucleotides read TGTGCCAGCAGCTTCCAATCCTATGGCTACACCTTC.